This T cell receptor (beta chain) was found in a study of blood T cell repertoires in COVID-19. The CDR3 sequence is 14 residues long. V lost 4 bases, J lost 4 bases, and 13 bases lay in between. Germline V CDR1 and CDR2: MNHEY, SVGEGT. Data came from immunoSEQ multiplex PCR; TCRdb stores just in-frame clones and leaves some out. The sample lists 110,000 to 150,000 clones; over 70% were seen once. Source material: peripheral blood. The rearrangement joins TRBV6-2 or TRBV6-3 to TRBJ1-2, with a weak D call TRBD1 (6 bases). The TCR comes from an older man who had recovered from COVID-19. CDR3 nucleotide sequence: TGTGCCAGCAGTTCGCGGGGGCGCAGCTATGGCTACACCTTC. Residues: CASSSRGRSYGYTF.